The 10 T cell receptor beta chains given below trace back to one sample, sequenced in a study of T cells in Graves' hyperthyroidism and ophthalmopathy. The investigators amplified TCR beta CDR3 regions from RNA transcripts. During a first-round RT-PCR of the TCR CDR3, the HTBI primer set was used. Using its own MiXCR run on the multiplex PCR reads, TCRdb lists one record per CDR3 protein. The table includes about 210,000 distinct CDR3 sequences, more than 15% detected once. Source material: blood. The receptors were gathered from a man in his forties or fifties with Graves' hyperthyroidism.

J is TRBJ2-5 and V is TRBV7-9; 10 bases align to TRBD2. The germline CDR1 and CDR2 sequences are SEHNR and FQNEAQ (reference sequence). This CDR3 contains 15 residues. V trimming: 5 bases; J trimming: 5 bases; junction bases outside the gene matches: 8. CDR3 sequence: CASSTLAGVGETQYF. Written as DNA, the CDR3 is TGTGCCAGCAGCACCCTAGCGGGAGTTGGGGAGACCCAGTACTTC. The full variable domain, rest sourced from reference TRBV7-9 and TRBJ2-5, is DTGVSQNPRHKITKRGQNVTFRCDPISEHNRLYWYRQTLGQGPEFLTYFQNEAQLEKSRLLSDRFSAERPKGSFSTLEIQRTEQGDSAMYLCASSTLAGVGETQYFGPGTRLLVL.

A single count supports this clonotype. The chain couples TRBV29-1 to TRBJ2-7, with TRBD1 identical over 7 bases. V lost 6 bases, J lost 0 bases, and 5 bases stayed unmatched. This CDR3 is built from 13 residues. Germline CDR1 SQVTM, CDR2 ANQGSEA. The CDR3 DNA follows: TGCAGCGTAACAGGGGATAGCTCCTACGAGCAGTACTTC. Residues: CSVTGDSSYEQYF.

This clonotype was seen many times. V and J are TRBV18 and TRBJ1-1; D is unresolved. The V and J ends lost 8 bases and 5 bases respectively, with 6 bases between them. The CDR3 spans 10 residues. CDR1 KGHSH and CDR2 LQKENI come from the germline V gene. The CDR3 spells CASRGTEAFF. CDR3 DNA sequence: TGTGCCAGCCGCGGGACTGAAGCTTTCTTT.

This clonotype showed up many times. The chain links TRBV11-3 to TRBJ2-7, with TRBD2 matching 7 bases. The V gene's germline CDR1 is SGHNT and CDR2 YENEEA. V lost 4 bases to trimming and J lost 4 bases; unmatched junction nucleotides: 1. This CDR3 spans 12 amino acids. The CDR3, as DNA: TGTGCCAGCAGCTGGGGGGGGTACGAGCAGTACTTC. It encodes CASSWGGYEQYF.

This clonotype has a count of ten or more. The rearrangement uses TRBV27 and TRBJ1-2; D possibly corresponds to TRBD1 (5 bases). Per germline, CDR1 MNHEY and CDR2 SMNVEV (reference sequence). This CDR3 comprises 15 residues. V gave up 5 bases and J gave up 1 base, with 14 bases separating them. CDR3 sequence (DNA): TGTGCCAGCAGTCCAGGGACTCTCCTTAACTATGGCTACACCTTC. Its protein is CASSPGTLLNYGYTF.

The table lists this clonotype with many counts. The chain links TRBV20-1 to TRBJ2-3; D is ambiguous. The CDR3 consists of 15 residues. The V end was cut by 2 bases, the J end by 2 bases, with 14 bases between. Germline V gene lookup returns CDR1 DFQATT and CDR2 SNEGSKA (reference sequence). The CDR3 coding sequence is TGCAGTGCTAGAAGCATCGCGCGGTTCACAGATACGCAGTATTTT. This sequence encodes CSARSIARFTDTQYF.

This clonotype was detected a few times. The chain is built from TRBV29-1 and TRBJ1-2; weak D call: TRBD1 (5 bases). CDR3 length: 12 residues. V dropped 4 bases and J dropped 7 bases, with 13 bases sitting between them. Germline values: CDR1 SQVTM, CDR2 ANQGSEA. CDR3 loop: CSVGREGGGYTF. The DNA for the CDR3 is TGCAGCGTTGGCAGGGAAGGCGGTGGCTACACCTTC.

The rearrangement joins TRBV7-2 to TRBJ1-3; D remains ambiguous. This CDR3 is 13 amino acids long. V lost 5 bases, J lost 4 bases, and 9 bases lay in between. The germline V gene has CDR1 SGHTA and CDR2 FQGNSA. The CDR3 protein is CASSTTTGNTIYF. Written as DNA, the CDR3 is TGTGCCAGCAGCACAACAACCGGAAACACCATATATTTT.

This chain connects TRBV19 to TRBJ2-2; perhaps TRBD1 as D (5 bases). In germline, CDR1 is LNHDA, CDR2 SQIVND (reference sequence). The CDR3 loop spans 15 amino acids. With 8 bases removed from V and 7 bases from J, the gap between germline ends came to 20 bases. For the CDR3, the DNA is TGTGCCAGTGGGTCCAAAGGGGCTAGAAGCGGGGAGCTGTTTTTT. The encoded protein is CASGSKGARSGELFF.

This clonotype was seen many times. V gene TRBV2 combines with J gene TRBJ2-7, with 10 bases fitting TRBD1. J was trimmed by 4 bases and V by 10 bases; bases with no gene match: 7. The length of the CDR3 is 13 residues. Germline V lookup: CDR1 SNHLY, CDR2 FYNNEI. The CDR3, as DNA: TGTGCCACCCTAAGACAGGGGGCTTACGAGCAGTACTTC. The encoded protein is CATLRQGAYEQYF. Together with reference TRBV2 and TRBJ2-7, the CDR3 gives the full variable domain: EPEVTQTPSHQVTQMGQEVILRCVPISNHLYFYWYRQILGQKVEFLVSFYNNEISEKSEIFDDQFSVERPDGSNFTLKIRSTKLEDSAMYFCATLRQGAYEQYFGPGTRLTVT.